The 7 T cell receptor beta chains listed next were all sequenced from one sample in a study of CD4 T cells in relation to SARS-CoV-2 and coronaviruses. The data were produced by immunoSEQ multiplex PCR, yet TCRdb's version contains in-frame clones alone and is incomplete. This table holds roughly 61,000 clones, 75% to 90% found once. Unexposed donor CD4+ T cells date from 2011-2018, before the COVID-19 pandemic. The sample consisted of memory CD4+ T cells from PBMCs. These receptor sequences come from a human donor in good health.

The V and J genes are TRBV11-2 and TRBJ2-1; the match to TRBD2 covers 9 bases. CDR3 length: 15 residues. J was trimmed by 2 bases and V by 2 bases; bases with no gene match: 1. Germline V gene sequence: CDR1 SGHAT, CDR2 FQNNGV. Written as DNA, the CDR3 is TGTGCCAGCAGCTTAACTAGCGGGCCCTACAATGAGCAGTTCTTC. It codes for CASSLTSGPYNEQFF.

This rearrangement joins TRBV7-2 to TRBJ2-1, with 10 bases that match TRBD2. Germline CDR1 is SGHTA and CDR2 is FQGNSA. The CDR3 runs 17 residues. With 3 bases clipped from V and 0 bases from J, the junction kept 5 bases outside the gene matches. The CDR3 region is CASSFRTSGFSYNEQFF. CDR3 DNA: TGTGCCAGCAGCTTCAGGACTAGCGGCTTCTCCTACAATGAGCAGTTCTTC.

V is TRBV5-1 and J is TRBJ2-7, with TRBD1 matching 10 bases. The CDR3 consists of 13 residues. CDR1 is SGHRS and CDR2 is YFSETQ in the germline V gene. Trimming at V came to 4 bases and at J to 9 bases, leaving 7 bases not matched to a gene. This chain's CDR3 is CASSPGQGFRQYF. The CDR3 DNA is TGCGCCAGCAGCCCGGGACAGGGGTTCAGGCAGTACTTC.

This chain uses TRBV19 with TRBJ2-7; possibly TRBD1 or TRBD2 for D (6 bases each). The V gene lost 5 bases and the J gene lost 0 bases, with 11 bases spanning the gap. This CDR3 has 14 amino acids. Germline-derived CDR1 and CDR2 are LNHDA and SQIVND (reference sequence). The CDR3 coding sequence is TGTGCCAGTAGTCGAGGGGGGAGCTCCTACGAGCAGTACTTC. Translating gives CASSRGGSSYEQYF. Full variable domain (rest looked up from reference TRBV19 and TRBJ2-7): DGGITQSPKYLFRKEGQNVTLSCEQNLNHDAMYWYRQDPGQGLRLIYYSQIVNDFQKGDIAEGYSVSREKKESFPLTVTSAQKNPTAFYLCASSRGGSSYEQYFGPGTRLTVT.

The chain carries TRBV24-1 and TRBJ2-1; 8 nucleotides line up with TRBD2. V was pared by 7 bases and J by 0 bases, with 10 bases of the junction left unmatched. This CDR3 region has 17 residues. Germline assignment: CDR1 KGHDR and CDR2 SFDVKD. The CDR3 DNA reads as TGTGCCACCAGCTACTCCAGGCGGGAGGTCTCCTACAATGAGCAGTTCTTC. Amino acid sequence: CATSYSRREVSYNEQFF.

This clone was seen a single time. The chain joins TRBV30 to TRBJ1-6; a possible D gene is TRBD1 (6 bases). The CDR3 covers 14 residues. Trimming removed 0 bases from V and 3 bases from J, with 6 bases in between. Germline values: CDR1 GTSNPN, CDR2 SVGIG (reference sequence). CDR3: CAWSVQGYNSPLHF. The CDR3 DNA follows: TGTGCCTGGAGTGTACAGGGCTATAATTCACCCCTCCACTTT.

The rearrangement uses TRBV7-9 and TRBJ2-4; 12 bases line up with TRBD2. The ends lost 6 bases at V and 7 bases at J; junction bases unmatched: 4. Germline values: CDR1 SEHNR, CDR2 FQNEAQ (reference sequence). The CDR3 has 14 residues. Written as DNA, the CDR3 is TGTGCCAGCAGTACCGGGACTAGCGGGAACATTCAGTACTTC. Its protein is CASSTGTSGNIQYF.